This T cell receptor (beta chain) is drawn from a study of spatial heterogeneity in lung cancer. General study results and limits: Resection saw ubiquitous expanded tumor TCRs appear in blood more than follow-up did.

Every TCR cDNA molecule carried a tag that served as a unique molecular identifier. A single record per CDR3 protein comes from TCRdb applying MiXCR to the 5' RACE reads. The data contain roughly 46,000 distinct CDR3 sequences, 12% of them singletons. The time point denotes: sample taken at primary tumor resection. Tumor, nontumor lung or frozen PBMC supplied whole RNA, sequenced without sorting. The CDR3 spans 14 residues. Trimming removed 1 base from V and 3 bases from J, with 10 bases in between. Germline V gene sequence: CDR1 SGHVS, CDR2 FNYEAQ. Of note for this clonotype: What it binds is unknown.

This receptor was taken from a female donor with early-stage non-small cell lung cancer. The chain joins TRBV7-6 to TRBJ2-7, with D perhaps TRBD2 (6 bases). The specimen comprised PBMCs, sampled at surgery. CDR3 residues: CASSLVGTRYEQYF. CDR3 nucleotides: TGTGCCAGCAGCTTAGTCGGGACTCGCTACGAGCAGTACTTC.